This T cell receptor beta chain was identified in a study of PD-1 blockade in mismatch repair-deficient tumors. Mismatch repair deficiency was confirmed in all patients, by PCR or immunohistochemistry. Per the germline V gene, CDR1 is SGHAT and CDR2 is FQNNGV. The CDR3 length is 15 residues. V lost 0 bases to trimming and J lost 2 bases; unmatched junction nucleotides: 3. Libraries were prepared by immunoSEQ multiplex PCR; TCRdb keeps only in-frame clonotypes and omits some of them. Of some 26,000 clones listed, 83% were seen once; the top ten hold around 20%. The V call is TRBV11-2, the J call TRBJ2-7; 8 bases align to TRBD2. The sequences come from peripheral blood, collected 12 weeks after starting pembrolizumab. This TCR was recovered from an adult with mismatch repair-deficient cancer. The CDR3 region has the DNA TGTGCCAGCAGCTTAGAACGGACTAGCCCCTACGAGCAGTACTTC. It specifies CASSLERTSPYEQYF.